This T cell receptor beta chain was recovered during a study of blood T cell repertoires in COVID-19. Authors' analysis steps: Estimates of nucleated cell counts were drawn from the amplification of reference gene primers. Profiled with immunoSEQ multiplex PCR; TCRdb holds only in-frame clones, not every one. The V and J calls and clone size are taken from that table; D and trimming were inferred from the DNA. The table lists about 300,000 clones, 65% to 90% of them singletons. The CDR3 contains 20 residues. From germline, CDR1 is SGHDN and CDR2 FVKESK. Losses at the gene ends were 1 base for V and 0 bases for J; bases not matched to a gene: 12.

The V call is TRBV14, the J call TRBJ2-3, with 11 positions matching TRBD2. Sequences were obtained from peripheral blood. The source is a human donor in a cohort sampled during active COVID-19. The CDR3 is CASSQGSGRETLSSTDTQYF. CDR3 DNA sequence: TGTGCCAGCAGCCAAGGTAGCGGGAGGGAAACCTTATCTAGCACAGATACGCAGTATTTT.